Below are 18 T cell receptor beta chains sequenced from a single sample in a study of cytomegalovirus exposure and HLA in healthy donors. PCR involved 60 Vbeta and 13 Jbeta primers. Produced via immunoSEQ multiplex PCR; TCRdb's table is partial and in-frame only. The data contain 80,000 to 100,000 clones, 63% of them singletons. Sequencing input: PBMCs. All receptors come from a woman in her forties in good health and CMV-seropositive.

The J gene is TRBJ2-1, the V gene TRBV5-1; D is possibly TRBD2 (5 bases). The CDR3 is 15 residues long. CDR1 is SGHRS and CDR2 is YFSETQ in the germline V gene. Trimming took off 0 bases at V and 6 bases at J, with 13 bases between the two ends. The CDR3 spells CASSLAGGGGNEQFF. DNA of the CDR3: TGCGCCAGCAGCTTGGCCGGAGGAGGTGGCAATGAGCAGTTCTTC.

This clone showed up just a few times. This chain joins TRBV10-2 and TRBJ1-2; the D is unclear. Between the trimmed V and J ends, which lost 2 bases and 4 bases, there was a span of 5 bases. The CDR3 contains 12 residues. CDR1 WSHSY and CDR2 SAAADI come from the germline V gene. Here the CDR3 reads CASSETSYGYTF. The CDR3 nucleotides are TGCGCCAGCAGTGAGACAAGCTATGGCTACACCTTC.

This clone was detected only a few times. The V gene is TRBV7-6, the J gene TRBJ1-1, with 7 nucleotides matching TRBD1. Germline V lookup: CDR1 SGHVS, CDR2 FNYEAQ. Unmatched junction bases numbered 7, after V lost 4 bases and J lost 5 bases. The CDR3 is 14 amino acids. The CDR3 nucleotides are TGTGCCAGCAGCTCCCGACAGGGCAGGACTGAAGCTTTCTTT. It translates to CASSSRQGRTEAFF.

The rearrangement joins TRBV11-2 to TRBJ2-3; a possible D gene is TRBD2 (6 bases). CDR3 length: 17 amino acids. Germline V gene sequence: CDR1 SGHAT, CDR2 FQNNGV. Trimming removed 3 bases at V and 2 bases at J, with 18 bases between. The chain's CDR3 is CASSFGRSGEVTDTQYF. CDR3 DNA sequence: TGTGCCAGCAGCTTCGGTAGGTCGGGAGAAGTCACAGATACGCAGTATTTT.

This chain's CDR3 is CSATGLTNYGYTF. The CDR3 DNA is TGCAGCGCTACAGGGTTGACTAACTATGGCTACACCTTC. This sequence joins TRBV29-1 and TRBJ1-2; D is possibly TRBD1 (6 bases). The CDR3 runs to 13 residues. The ends were cut back, 7 bases at V and 0 bases at J, with 12 bases in the middle. The germline V gene encodes CDR1 SQVTM and CDR2 ANQGSEA.

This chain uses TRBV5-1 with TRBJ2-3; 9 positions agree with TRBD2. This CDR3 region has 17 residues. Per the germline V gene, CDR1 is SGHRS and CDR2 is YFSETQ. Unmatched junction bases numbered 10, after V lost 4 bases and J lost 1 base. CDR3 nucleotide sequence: TGCGCCAGCAGCCCGTATTTAGCGGGAGAGGGCACAGATACGCAGTATTTT. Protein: CASSPYLAGEGTDTQYF.

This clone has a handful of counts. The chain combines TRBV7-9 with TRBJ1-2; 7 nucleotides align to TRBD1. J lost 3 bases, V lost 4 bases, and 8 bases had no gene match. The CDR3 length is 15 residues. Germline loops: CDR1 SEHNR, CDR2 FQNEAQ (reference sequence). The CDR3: CASSSRDSPYYGYTF. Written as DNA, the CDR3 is TGTGCCAGCAGCTCCCGGGACAGTCCTTACTATGGCTACACCTTC. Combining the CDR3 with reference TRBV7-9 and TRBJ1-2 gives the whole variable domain DTGVSQNPRHKITKRGQNVTFRCDPISEHNRLYWYRQTLGQGPEFLTYFQNEAQLEKSRLLSDRFSAERPKGSFSTLEIQRTEQGDSAMYLCASSSRDSPYYGYTFGSGTRLTVV.

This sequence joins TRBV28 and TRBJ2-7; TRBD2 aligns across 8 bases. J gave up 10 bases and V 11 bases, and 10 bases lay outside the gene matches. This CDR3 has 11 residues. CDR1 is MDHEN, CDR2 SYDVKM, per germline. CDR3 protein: CALSGGGGQYF. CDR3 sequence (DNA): TGTGCCCTCTCGGGGGGGGGCGGACAGTACTTC.

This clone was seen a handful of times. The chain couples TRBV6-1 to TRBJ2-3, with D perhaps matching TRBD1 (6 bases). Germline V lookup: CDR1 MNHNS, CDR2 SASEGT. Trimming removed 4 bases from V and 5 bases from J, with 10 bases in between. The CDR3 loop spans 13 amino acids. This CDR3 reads CASSGTVKDTQYF. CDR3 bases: TGTGCCAGCAGTGGGACAGTGAAAGATACGCAGTATTTT.

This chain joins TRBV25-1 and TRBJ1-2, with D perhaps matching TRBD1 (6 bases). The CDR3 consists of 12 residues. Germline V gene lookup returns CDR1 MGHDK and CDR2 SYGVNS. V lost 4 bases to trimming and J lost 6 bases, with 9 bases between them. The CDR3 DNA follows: TGTGCCAGCAGTGCAGGGGTGAATGGCTACACCTTC. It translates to CASSAGVNGYTF.

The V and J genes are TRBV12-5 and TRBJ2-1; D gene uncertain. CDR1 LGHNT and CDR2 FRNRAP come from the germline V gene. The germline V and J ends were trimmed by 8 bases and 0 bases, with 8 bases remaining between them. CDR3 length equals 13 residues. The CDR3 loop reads CASSRYSYNEQFF. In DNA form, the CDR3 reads TGTGCTAGTAGCCGTTACTCCTACAATGAGCAGTTCTTC.

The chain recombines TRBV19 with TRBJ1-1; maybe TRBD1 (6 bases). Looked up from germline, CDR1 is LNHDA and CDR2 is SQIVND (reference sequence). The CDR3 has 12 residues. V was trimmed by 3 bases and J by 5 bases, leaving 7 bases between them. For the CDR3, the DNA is TGTGCCAGTAGTATGGGACAAACTGAAGCTTTCTTT. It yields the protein CASSMGQTEAFF.

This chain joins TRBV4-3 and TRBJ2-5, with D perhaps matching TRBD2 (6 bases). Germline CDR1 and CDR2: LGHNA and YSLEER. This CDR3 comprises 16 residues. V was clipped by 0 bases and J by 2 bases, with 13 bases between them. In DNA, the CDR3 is TGCGCCAGCAGCCAAGATCTCGGGGGTCGGCAAGAGACCCAGTACTTC. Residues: CASSQDLGGRQETQYF.

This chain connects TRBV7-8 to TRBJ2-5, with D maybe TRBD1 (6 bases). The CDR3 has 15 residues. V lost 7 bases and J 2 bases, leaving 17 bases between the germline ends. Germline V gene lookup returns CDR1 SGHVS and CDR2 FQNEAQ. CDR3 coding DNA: TGTGCCAGCAAAGGGCATGTCGGACAGCAAGAGACCCAGTACTTC. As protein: CASKGHVGQQETQYF.

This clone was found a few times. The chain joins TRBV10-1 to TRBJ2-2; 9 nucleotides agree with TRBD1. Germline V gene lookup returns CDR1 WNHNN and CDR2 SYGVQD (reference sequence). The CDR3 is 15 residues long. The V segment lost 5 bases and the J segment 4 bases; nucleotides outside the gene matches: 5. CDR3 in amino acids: CASSPRQGGTGELFF. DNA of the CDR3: TGCGCCAGCAGTCCTAGACAGGGGGGCACCGGGGAGCTGTTTTTT.

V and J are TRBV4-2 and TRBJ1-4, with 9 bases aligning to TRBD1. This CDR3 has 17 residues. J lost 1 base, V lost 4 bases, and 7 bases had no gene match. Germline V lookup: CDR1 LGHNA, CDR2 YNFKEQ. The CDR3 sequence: CASSRLMGQGTNEKLFF. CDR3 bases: TGTGCCAGCAGCCGCCTGATGGGACAGGGAACTAATGAAAAACTGTTTTTT.

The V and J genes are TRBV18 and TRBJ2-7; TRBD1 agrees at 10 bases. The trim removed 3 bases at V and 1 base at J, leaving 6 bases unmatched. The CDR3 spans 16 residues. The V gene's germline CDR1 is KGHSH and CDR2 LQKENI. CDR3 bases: TGTGCCAGCTCACCGTGGGACAGGGGTAATTCCTACGAGCAGTACTTC. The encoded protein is CASSPWDRGNSYEQYF.

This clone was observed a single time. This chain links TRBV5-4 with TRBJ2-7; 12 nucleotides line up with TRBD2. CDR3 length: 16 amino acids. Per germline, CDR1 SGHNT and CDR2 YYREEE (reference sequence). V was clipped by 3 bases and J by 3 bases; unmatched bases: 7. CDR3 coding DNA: TGTGCCAGCAGCTCCGCCCGACTAGCGGGGGACTACGAGCAGTACTTC. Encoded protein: CASSSARLAGDYEQYF.